One sample yielded the 25 T cell receptor beta chains listed below, sequenced in a study of blood T cells in healthy people across ages. Then a second PCR, running roughly 7 to 11 cycles, was carried out with a sample-barcoded 5' primer and a J-beta primer mix. One entry per CDR3 protein results from TCRdb running MiXCR on the 5' RACE reads. The repertoire holds some 1.5 million distinct CDR3 sequences, with 28% as singletons. Material: blood. The source is a woman in her 30s in good health.

This clonotype appeared many times. The chain uses TRBV7-9 and TRBJ1-4; 7 bases fit TRBD1. Trimming at V came to 8 bases and at J to 4 bases, leaving 10 bases not matched to a gene. The CDR3 contains 15 residues. Germline CDR1 and CDR2: SEHNR and FQNEAQ (reference sequence). The CDR3 bases are TGTGCCAGCCTGGATTGGGGACAGATTAATGAAAAACTGTTTTTT. Protein sequence: CASLDWGQINEKLFF.

This clonotype was seen only a few times. The chain links TRBV12-5 to TRBJ2-7, with D tentatively TRBD2 (5 bases). Germline CDR1 reads LGHNT; CDR2 reads FRNRAP. With 2 bases removed from V and 1 base from J, the gap between germline ends came to 15 bases. The CDR3 spans 16 residues. CDR3 sequence (DNA): TGTGCTAGTGGTTTGAAAAAGGAGGCACCTTCCTACGAGCAGTACTTC. It encodes CASGLKKEAPSYEQYF.

Regarding this clonotype: The junction and the germline gene differ at one end; a read error may be behind it. V usage is TRBV29-1 and J usage is TRBJ2-3; TRBD2 might be the D (7 bases). There are 14 residues in the CDR3. The germline CDR1 and CDR2 sequences are SQVTM and ANQGSEA. CDR3 in DNA: TGCAACGTTGTTCGCGGAGTAGGGGGGGGTACGCAGTATTTT. Protein sequence: CNVVRGVGGGTQYF.

The chain is built from TRBV5-1 and TRBJ1-1, with 9 positions matching TRBD1. Per germline, CDR1 SGHRS and CDR2 YFSETQ. CDR3 length: 15 residues. Losses at the gene ends were 4 bases for V and 2 bases for J; bases not matched to a gene: 6. Written as DNA, the CDR3 is TGCGCCAGCAGCCGGGGGGACAGGGTTAACACTGAAGCTTTCTTT. Amino acids: CASSRGDRVNTEAFF.

This clonotype was observed many times. The CDR3 DNA reads TGTGCCAGCAGTCTCTCGACTAGTAGGGAGACCCAGTACTTC. Protein product: CASSLSTSRETQYF. The J gene is TRBJ2-5, the V gene TRBV12-3 or TRBV12-4, with D perhaps matching TRBD2 (6 bases). The V end was cut by 5 bases, the J end by 5 bases, with 15 bases between. This CDR3 has 14 residues.

Many counts were recorded for this clonotype. The chain recombines TRBV5-1 with TRBJ1-4; D remains unclear. Germline V CDR1 and CDR2: SGHRS, YFSETQ. This CDR3 comprises 14 residues. Trimming removed 0 bases from V and 8 bases from J, with 11 bases in between. The CDR3: CASSLEDGGEKLFF. The CDR3 bases are TGCGCCAGCAGCTTGGAGGACGGAGGGGAAAAACTGTTTTTT.

V usage is TRBV12-3 or TRBV12-4 and J usage is TRBJ2-5; D unresolved. CDR3 length: 13 residues. The germline V and J ends were trimmed by 3 bases and 1 base, with 6 bases remaining between them. For the CDR3, the DNA is TGTGCCAGCAGTTTCGTCCGCCAAGAGACCCAGTACTTC. Amino acids: CASSFVRQETQYF.

The chain joins TRBV24-1 to TRBJ1-2; maybe TRBD1 (5 bases). Deletions cut 6 bases from V and 8 bases from J, with 15 bases between. Germline CDR1 and CDR2: KGHDR and SFDVKD. The CDR3 has 13 amino acids. The CDR3 is CATSLGGFGGYTF. The CDR3 coding sequence is TGTGCCACCAGTCTTGGGGGTTTCGGGGGCTACACCTTC.

V is TRBV21-1 and J is TRBJ2-1. TRBV21-1 is flagged as a pseudogene. The CDR3 consists of 11 residues. This chain's CDR3 is CASLRSHEQFF. CDR3 sequence (DNA): TGTGCCAGCTTGCGCAGTCATGAGCAGTTCTTC.

This clonotype turned up a few times. The J gene is TRBJ1-5, the V gene TRBV28; weak D call: TRBD1 (6 bases). There are 16 residues in the CDR3. Trimming pared 8 bases from V and 0 bases from J, leaving 17 bases between. Germline values: CDR1 MDHEN, CDR2 SYDVKM. The CDR3 loop is CASARGGPYSNQPQHF. The CDR3 DNA follows: TGTGCCAGCGCTAGGGGGGGCCCTTATAGCAATCAGCCCCAGCATTTT.

This clonotype has more than one count but fewer than ten. V usage is TRBV24-1 and J usage is TRBJ2-7, with D unclear. V was pared by 7 bases and J by 2 bases, with 8 bases between. This CDR3 has 12 amino acids. Per germline, CDR1 KGHDR and CDR2 SFDVKD. CDR3 sequence (DNA): TGTGCCACCAGGGCCAACACCTACGAGCAGTACTTC. Protein sequence: CATRANTYEQYF.

Many counts were recorded for this clonotype. The genes are TRBV12-3 or TRBV12-4 and TRBJ2-5; the D is unclear. Trimming pared 7 bases from V and 11 bases from J, leaving 14 bases between. The CDR3 loop spans 11 amino acids. The CDR3 DNA sequence: TGTGCCAGCACCAGCAGCGTTGAGCAGTACTTC. Protein: CASTSSVEQYF.

A few counts support this clonotype. V is TRBV7-2 and J is TRBJ2-5; 10 positions match TRBD1. The junction had 8 bases not matched to a gene; V was cut back by 5 bases and J by 2 bases. Germline V gene sequence: CDR1 SGHTA, CDR2 FQGNSA. The CDR3 extends over 16 amino acids. The CDR3 nucleotides are TGTGCCAGCAGCCGACAGGGGGCGACAAGTCAAGAGACCCAGTACTTC. It codes for CASSRQGATSQETQYF. Together with reference TRBV7-2 and TRBJ2-5, the CDR3 gives the full variable domain: GAGVSQSPSNKVTEKGKDVELRCDPISGHTALYWYRQSLGQGLEFLIYFQGNSAPDKSGLPSDRFSAERTGGSVSTLTIQRTQQEDSAVYLCASSRQGATSQETQYFGPGTRLLVL.

The J gene is TRBJ1-4, the V gene TRBV12-3 or TRBV12-4; 7 bases map to TRBD1. Trimming cost V 5 bases and J 2 bases; bases outside gene matches: 5. The CDR3 covers 15 residues. CDR3 in amino acids: CASSPQGFTNEKLFF. The CDR3 DNA is TGTGCCAGCAGTCCACAGGGGTTTACTAATGAAAAACTGTTTTTT.

In its sample, this clonotype was seen many times. The V and J genes are TRBV7-3 and TRBJ2-1, with 12 positions matching TRBD1. Per the germline V gene, CDR1 is SGHTA and CDR2 is FQGTGA. With V trimmed by 5 bases and J by 8 bases, 7 bases remained unmatched. This CDR3 has 15 residues. The CDR3 bases are TGTGCCAGCAGCATGGGACAGGGGGCGCCTTATGAGCAGTTCTTC. Amino acids: CASSMGQGAPYEQFF. The full variable domain, its missing parts supplied by reference TRBV7-3 and TRBJ2-1, is GAGVSQTPSNKVTEKGKYVELRCDPISGHTALYWYRQSLGQGPEFLIYFQGTGAADDSGLPNDRFFAVRPEGSVSTLKIQRTERGDSAVYLCASSMGQGAPYEQFFGPGTRLTVL.

The CDR3 DNA sequence: TGTGCCAGCAGTTTATCAGCCAGCCTCGACAATCAGCCCCAGCATTTT. Its translation is CASSLSASLDNQPQHF. The chain employs TRBV27 and TRBJ1-5; D remains ambiguous. This CDR3 spans 16 amino acids. CDR1 MNHEY and CDR2 SMNVEV come from the germline V gene (reference sequence). V was clipped by 0 bases and J by 3 bases, with 12 bases between them.

There are a few counts of this clonotype. The chain links TRBV9 to TRBJ2-7; the D gene could be TRBD1 or TRBD2 (5 bases each). The CDR3 consists of 16 residues. Germline assignment: CDR1 SGDLS and CDR2 YYNGEE. V gave up 3 bases and J gave up 7 bases, with 23 bases separating them. CDR3 DNA: TGTGCCAGCAGCGCTTCCGGTGGGGGTCCCCCCGGTGAGCAGTACTTC. Translating it yields CASSASGGGPPGEQYF.

This clonotype has ten or more counts. The chain joins TRBV6-5 to TRBJ2-5, with unresolved D. CDR3 length: 11 residues. The germline CDR1 and CDR2 sequences are MNHEY and SVGAGI. V was clipped by 6 bases and J by 7 bases, with 9 bases between them. CDR3: CASSFFGTQYF. Written as DNA, the CDR3 is TGTGCCAGCAGCTTCTTTGGGACCCAGTACTTC.

This clonotype appeared a few times. The V gene is TRBV5-1, the J gene TRBJ2-5; 8 positions match TRBD2. In germline, CDR1 is SGHRS, CDR2 YFSETQ. The CDR3 is 15 amino acids. V shed 2 bases and J 1 base; nucleotides not matched to a gene: 4. This chain's CDR3 is CASSLSGGIQETQYF. The CDR3 bases are TGCGCCAGCAGCTTAAGCGGGGGAATCCAAGAGACCCAGTACTTC.

This clonotype was detected only a few times. The rearrangement uses TRBV6-5 and TRBJ2-2; D tentatively reads TRBD1 or TRBD2 (5 bases each). This CDR3 has 16 residues. The V end was cut by 7 bases, the J end by 5 bases, with 20 bases between. The germline gives CDR1 MNHEY, CDR2 SVGAGI. CDR3 sequence reads: CASKPPGPDGTGELFF. The CDR3 nucleotides are TGTGCCAGCAAACCCCCGGGACCCGACGGGACCGGGGAGCTGTTTTTT.

The V and J genes are TRBV20-1 and TRBJ2-5, with D perhaps matching TRBD2 (7 bases). The CDR3 runs 18 residues. Trimming removed 0 bases from V and 5 bases from J, with 25 bases in between. CDR1 is DFQATT, CDR2 SNEGSKA, per germline (reference sequence). The DNA for the CDR3 is TGCAGTGCTAGAGAGGGGGGGGCTATCAGGGAGGGATGGGAGACCCAGTACTTC. Translation gives CSAREGGAIREGWETQYF.

This clonotype was seen only a few times. The chain is built from TRBV5-1 and TRBJ2-1; 11 bases map to TRBD2. Germline loops: CDR1 SGHRS, CDR2 YFSETQ. J was trimmed by 2 bases and V by 5 bases; bases with no gene match: 3. The CDR3 has 15 residues. As DNA, the CDR3 is TGCGCCAGCAGGGTGACTAGCGGGACCTACAATGAGCAGTTCTTC. Translating it yields CASRVTSGTYNEQFF. Full variable domain (outside the CDR3, taken from reference TRBV5-1 and TRBJ2-1): KAGVTQTPRYLIKTRGQQVTLSCSPISGHRSVSWYQQTPGQGLQFLFEYFSETQRNKGNFPGRFSGRQFSNSRSEMNVSTLELGDSALYLCASRVTSGTYNEQFFGPGTRLTVL.

This sequence joins TRBV5-4 and TRBJ2-7, with D possibly TRBD2 on 5 matching bases. Germline CDR1 is SGHNT and CDR2 is YYREEE (reference sequence). Trimming cost V 4 bases and J 3 bases, with 17 bases left between them. This CDR3 contains 15 residues. CDR3 sequence: CASSPQQQTSYEQYF. DNA for the CDR3: TGTGCCAGCAGCCCCCAACAGCAAACTAGCTACGAGCAGTACTTC.

The chain uses TRBV20-1 and TRBJ1-1; tentatively, D is TRBD1 (6 bases). Trimming took off 6 bases at V and 3 bases at J, with 14 bases between the two ends. Germline lookup yields CDR1 DFQATT and CDR2 SNEGSKA (reference sequence). The CDR3 runs 13 residues. The CDR3 coding sequence is TGCAGTGCCCCTACAGGGTCGGACACTGAAGCTTTCTTT. Translation: CSAPTGSDTEAFF.

This clonotype showed up just a few times. The chain employs TRBV5-1 and TRBJ2-1; the D call may be TRBD1 or TRBD2 (5 bases each). Germline V lookup: CDR1 SGHRS, CDR2 YFSETQ. The CDR3 loop spans 14 amino acids. The V end lost 4 bases, the J end lost 9 bases, and 17 bases lay between the germline ends. The CDR3 is CASSPTEGGGEQFF. The DNA for the CDR3 is TGCGCCAGCAGCCCTACTGAGGGTGGGGGTGAGCAGTTCTTC.